This T cell receptor (beta chain) was found in a study of control samples from healthy donors and cancer patients (dated by TCRdb to about 2020). Library preparation employed the immunoSEQ multiplex PCR assay. TCRdb stores this immuneACCESS table with in-frame sequences only. Part of the clones is absent; in the studies checked, under half of the shortfall reflects unresolved V genes, and no reason is known for the rest. This sample lists some 150,000 clones; 90% to 95% were detected once. Together, the top ten hold over 10% of the sample. This clone showed up just a few times. Its antigen specificity is not known. No base quality values were provided; no much bigger clone lies one nucleotide off. V and J are truncated by 3 bases and 1 base respectively, leaving an intervening sequence of 6 bases. The CDR3 numbers 13 residues from cysteine through phenylalanine. Just the 39-base CDR3 DNA is kept, in frame starting at base 1. CDR1 and CDR2 were assigned from the germline V gene (reference sequence) as MNHEY and SMNVEV.

This sequence originates from a man between 40 and 49 years old in good health. The sequencing input was blood. Here the chain combines TRBV27 and TRBJ1-1; the D gene cannot be resolved reliably. The CDR3 region reads CASSFGENTEAFF. The DNA reads TGTGCCAGCAGTTTTGGGGAGAACACTGAAGCTTTCTTT.